This paragraph covers one TCR beta chain sequence. Germline CDR1 SGDLS, CDR2 YYNGEE. Trimming cost V 5 bases and J 8 bases, with 20 bases left between them. The CDR3 runs to 14 residues. Original handling: Amplified reference gene primers provided the basis for estimating nucleated cell counts. Method: immunoSEQ multiplex PCR; TCRdb's copy keeps in-frame clones and lacks some. The D gene and trimming were derived from the DNA, and the V and J assignments and clone size from that table. This table has approximately 82,000 clones, around four fifths appearing once. These data are taken from a study of blood T cell repertoires in COVID-19. Study context: Sites across the United States, Italy and Spain contributed samples from acute and convalescent COVID-19. The cDNA or gDNA used as material had been derived from T cells, B-cell-depleted T cells, or PBMCs.

The receptor's source is a woman aged 55-69 years with acute or convalescent COVID-19. The V gene is TRBV9, the J gene TRBJ2-7; tentatively, D is TRBD2 (5 bases). The specimen was peripheral blood. In nucleotides, the CDR3 is TGTGCCAGCAGACAAATAGATCGAGGGTTCAAGCAGTACTTC. Translating gives CASRQIDRGFKQYF.